This T cell receptor beta chain stems from a study of T cell changes during pregnancy in multiple sclerosis. The trim removed 5 bases at V and 0 bases at J, leaving 1 base unmatched. The CDR3 covers 14 residues. Germline-derived CDR1 and CDR2 are SGHRS and YFSETQ. The count of this clone is one. Sequenced by immunoSEQ multiplex PCR; TCRdb stores in-frame clones only, minus some. The repertoire has over 50,000 clones, approximately 87% of them found once; the top ten carry about 5.7%. The clonotype was recovered from a human donor whose cells served as feeder cells for cultures in a pregnancy study. The specimen was peripheral blood from another person, used as feeder cells. This sequence joins TRBV5-1 and TRBJ2-3, with 9 bases that match TRBD2. DNA for the CDR3: TGCGCCAGCAGGCGGGGGGGAAGCACAGATACGCAGTATTTT. The encoded protein is CASRRGGSTDTQYF. The variable domain in full, completed from reference TRBV5-1 and TRBJ2-3, reads KAGVTQTPRYLIKTRGQQVTLSCSPISGHRSVSWYQQTPGQGLQFLFEYFSETQRNKGNFPGRFSGRQFSNSRSEMNVSTLELGDSALYLCASRRGGSTDTQYFGPGTRLTVL.